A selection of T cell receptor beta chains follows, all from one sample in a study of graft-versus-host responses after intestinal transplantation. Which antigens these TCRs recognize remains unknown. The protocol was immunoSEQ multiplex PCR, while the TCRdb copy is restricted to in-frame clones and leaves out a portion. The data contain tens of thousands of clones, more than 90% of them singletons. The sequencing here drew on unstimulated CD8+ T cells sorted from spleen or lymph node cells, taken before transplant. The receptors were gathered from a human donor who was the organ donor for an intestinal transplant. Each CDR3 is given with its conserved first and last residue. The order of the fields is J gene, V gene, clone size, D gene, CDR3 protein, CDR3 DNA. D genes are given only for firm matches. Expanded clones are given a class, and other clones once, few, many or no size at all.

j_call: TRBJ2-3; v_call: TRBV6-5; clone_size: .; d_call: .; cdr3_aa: CASPLRMTSTDTQYF; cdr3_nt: TGTGCCAGCCCTCTAAGGATGACTAGCACAGATACGCAGTATTTT
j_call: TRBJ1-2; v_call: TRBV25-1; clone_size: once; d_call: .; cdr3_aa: CASSDIKGGYTF; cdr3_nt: TGTGCCAGCAGTGACATCAAGGGTGGCTACACCTTC
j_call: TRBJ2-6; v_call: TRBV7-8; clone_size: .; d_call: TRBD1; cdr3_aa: CASSLARDREGAGANVLTF; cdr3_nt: TGTGCCAGCAGCTTAGCTAGGGACAGGGAAGGGGCTGGGGCCAACGTCCTGACTTTC
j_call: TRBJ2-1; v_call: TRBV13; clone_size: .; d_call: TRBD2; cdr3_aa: CASSSYMGTSYNEQFF; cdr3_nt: TGTGCCAGCAGCTCCTATATGGGGACTAGTTACAATGAGCAGTTCTTC
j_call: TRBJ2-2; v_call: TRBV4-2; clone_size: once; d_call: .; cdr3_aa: CASSQGQGSGELFF; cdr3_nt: TGTGCCAGCAGCCAAGGCCAGGGATCCGGGGAGCTGTTTTTT
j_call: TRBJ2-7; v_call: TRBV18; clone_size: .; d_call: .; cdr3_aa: CASSPPNAASYEQYF; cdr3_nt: TGTGCCAGCTCACCACCGAACGCCGCATCCTACGAGCAGTACTTC
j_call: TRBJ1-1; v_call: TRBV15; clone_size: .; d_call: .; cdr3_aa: CATSDGHPGGNTEAFF; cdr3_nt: TGTGCCACCAGCGATGGTCATCCCGGCGGGAACACTGAAGCTTTCTTT
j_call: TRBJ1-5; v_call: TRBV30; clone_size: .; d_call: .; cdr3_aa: CAWSYGNNQPQHF; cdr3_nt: TGTGCCTGGAGTTACGGAAACAATCAGCCCCAGCATTTT
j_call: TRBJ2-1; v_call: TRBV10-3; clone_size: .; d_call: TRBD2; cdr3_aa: CAISGTSGGYNEQFF; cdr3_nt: TGTGCCATCAGTGGGACTAGCGGGGGCTACAATGAGCAGTTCTTC
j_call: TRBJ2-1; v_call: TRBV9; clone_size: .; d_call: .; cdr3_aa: CASSVAGYVSRNEQFF; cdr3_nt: TGTGCCAGCAGCGTAGCCGGGTACGTCTCCCGCAATGAGCAGTTCTTC
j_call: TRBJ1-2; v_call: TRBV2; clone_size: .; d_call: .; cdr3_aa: CASSENPTNYGYTF; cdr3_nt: TGTGCCAGCAGTGAAAATCCCACAAACTATGGCTACACCTTC
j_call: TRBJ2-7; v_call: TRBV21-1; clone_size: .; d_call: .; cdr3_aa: CASSTGRPGDEQYF; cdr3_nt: TGTGCCAGCAGCACGGGACGTCCGGGGGACGAGCAGTACTTC
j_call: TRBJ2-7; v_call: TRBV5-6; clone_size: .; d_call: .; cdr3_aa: CASQGASYEQYF; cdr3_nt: TGTGCCAGCCAGGGCGCTTCCTACGAGCAGTACTTC
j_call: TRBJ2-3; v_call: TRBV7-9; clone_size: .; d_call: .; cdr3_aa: CASSVPNPTDTQYF; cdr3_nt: TGTGCCAGCAGCGTTCCCAATCCCACAGATACGCAGTATTTT
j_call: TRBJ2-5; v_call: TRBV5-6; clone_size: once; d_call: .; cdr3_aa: CASSFEGVETQYF; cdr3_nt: TGTGCCAGCAGCTTTGAAGGGGTCGAGACCCAGTACTTC
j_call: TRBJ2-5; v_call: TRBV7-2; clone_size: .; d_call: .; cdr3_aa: CASSLVFAQIQETQYF; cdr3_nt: TGTGCCAGCAGCTTAGTATTCGCGCAGATCCAAGAGACCCAGTACTTC
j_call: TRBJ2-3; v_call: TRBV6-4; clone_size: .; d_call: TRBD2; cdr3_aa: CASSGVAGSADTQYF; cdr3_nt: TGTGCCAGCAGTGGAGTAGCGGGGTCCGCAGATACGCAGTATTTT
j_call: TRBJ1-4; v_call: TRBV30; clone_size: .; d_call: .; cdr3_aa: CAWSDRATNEKLFF; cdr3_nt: TGTGCCTGGAGTGACAGGGCAACTAATGAAAAACTGTTTTTT
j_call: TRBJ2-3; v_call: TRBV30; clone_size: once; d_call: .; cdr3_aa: CAWRVSWGTDTQYF; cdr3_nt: TGTGCCTGGAGAGTGTCTTGGGGCACAGATACGCAGTATTTT
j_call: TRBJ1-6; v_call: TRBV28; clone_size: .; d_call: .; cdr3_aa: CASSLVRGTYNSPLHF; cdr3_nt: TGTGCCAGCAGTTTGGTTCGGGGGACGTATAATTCACCCCTCCACTTT
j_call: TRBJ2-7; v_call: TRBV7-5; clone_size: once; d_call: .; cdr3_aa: CARSPRHGEDYEQYF; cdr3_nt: TGTGCCAGAAGCCCCCGGCACGGGGAGGATTACGAGCAGTACTTC
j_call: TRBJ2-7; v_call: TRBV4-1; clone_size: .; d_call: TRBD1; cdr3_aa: CASSQDEGAWDEQYF; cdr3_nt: TGCGCCAGCAGCCAAGATGAGGGGGCTTGGGACGAGCAGTACTTC
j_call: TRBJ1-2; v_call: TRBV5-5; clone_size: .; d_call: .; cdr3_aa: CASSRDNYGYTF; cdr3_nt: TGTGCCAGCAGCCGGGACAACTATGGCTACACCTTC
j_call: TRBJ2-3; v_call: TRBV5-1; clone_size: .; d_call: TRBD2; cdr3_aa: CASSLGAGGLADTQYF; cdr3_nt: TGCGCCAGCAGCTTGGGAGCGGGGGGGCTGGCAGATACGCAGTATTTT
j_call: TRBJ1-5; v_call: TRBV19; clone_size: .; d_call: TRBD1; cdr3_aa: CASSSWDSRNQPQHF; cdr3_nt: TGTGCCAGTAGTTCCTGGGACAGCCGAAATCAGCCCCAGCATTTT
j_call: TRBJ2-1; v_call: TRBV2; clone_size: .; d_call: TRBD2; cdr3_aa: CASSGSTSGGNYNEQFF; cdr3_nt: TGTGCCAGCAGTGGGTCGACTAGCGGGGGGAACTACAATGAGCAGTTCTTC
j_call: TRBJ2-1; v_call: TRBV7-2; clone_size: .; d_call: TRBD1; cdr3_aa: CASSKHGQETYNEQFF; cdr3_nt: TGTGCCAGCAGCAAACACGGACAGGAAACCTACAATGAGCAGTTCTTC
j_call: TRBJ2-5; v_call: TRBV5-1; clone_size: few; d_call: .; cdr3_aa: CASSLDAGETQYF; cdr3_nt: TGCGCCAGCAGCTTAGATGCGGGAGAGACCCAGTACTTC
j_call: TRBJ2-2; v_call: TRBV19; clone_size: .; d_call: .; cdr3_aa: CASSMEGWRNTGELFF; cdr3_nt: TGTGCCAGTAGTATGGAGGGGTGGCGGAACACCGGGGAGCTGTTTTTT
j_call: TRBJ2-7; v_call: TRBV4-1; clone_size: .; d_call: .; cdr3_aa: CASSQDGRGPSYEQYF; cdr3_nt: TGCGCCAGCAGCCAAGATGGGCGGGGGCCTTCCTACGAGCAGTACTTC
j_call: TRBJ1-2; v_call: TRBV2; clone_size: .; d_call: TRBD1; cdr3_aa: CASRTPDREPSYTF; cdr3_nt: TGTGCCAGCAGGACCCCGGACAGGGAGCCCAGCTACACCTTC
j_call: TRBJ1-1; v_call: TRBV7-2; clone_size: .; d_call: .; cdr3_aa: CASINTDTEAFF; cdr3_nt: TGTGCCAGCATCAACACGGACACTGAAGCTTTCTTT
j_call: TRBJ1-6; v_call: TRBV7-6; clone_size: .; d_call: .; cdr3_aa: CASSADMLNSPLHF; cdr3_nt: TGTGCCAGCAGCGCCGACATGCTCAATTCACCCCTCCACTTT
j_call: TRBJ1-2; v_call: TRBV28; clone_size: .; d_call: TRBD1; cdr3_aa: CASSDTQQGAIDGYTF; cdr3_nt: TGTGCCAGCAGCGACACTCAACAGGGGGCAATCGATGGCTACACCTTC
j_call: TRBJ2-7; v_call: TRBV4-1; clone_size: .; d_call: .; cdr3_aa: CASSLMWGYGPYEQYF; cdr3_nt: TGCGCCAGCAGCCTAATGTGGGGGTACGGTCCCTACGAGCAGTACTTC
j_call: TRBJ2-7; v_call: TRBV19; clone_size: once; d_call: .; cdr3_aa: CASSRGYEQYF; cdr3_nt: TGTGCCAGTAGTAGAGGCTACGAGCAGTACTTC
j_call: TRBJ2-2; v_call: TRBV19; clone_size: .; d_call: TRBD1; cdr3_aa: CASSIGQGNTGELFF; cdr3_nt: TGTGCCAGTAGTATAGGACAGGGAAACACCGGGGAGCTGTTTTTT
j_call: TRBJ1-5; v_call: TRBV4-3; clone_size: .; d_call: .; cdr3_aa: CASSQDSGYQPQHF; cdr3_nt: TGCGCCAGCAGCCAAGATAGCGGGTATCAGCCCCAGCATTTT
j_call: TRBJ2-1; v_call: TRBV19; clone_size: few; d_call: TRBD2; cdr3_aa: CASSMVGGTYNEQFF; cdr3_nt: TGTGCCAGTAGTATGGTCGGGGGGACCTACAATGAGCAGTTCTTC
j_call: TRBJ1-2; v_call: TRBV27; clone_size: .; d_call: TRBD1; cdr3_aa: CASRLQGGGYGYTF; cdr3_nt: TGTGCCAGCAGATTACAGGGGGGGGGCTATGGCTACACCTTC
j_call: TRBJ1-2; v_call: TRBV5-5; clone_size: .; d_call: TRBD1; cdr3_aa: CASSPIPTDRGDGYTF; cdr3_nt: TGTGCCAGCAGCCCCATCCCCACGGACAGGGGGGATGGCTACACCTTC
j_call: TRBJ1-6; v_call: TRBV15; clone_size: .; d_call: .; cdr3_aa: CATSPGFHSPLHF; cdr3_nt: TGTGCCACCAGCCCAGGGTTTCATTCACCCCTCCACTTT
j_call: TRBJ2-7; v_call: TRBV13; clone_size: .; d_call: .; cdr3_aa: CASSLEGGTYEQYF; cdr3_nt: TGTGCCAGCAGCTTAGAAGGGGGTACCTACGAGCAGTACTTC
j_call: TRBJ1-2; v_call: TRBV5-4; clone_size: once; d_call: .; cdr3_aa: CASRYVTWRGNYGYTF; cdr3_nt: TGTGCCAGCAGATACGTTACCTGGAGGGGAAACTATGGCTACACCTTC